A selection of T cell receptor beta chains follows, all from one sample in a study of cytomegalovirus exposure and HLA in healthy donors. This table comes from immunoSEQ multiplex PCR, and its TCRdb copy is limited to in-frame clones, with some not included. The data show some 150,000 clones, almost 80% seen once. Sequenced: PBMCs. The receptor source for this set is a male donor in good health and CMV-seronegative. Each CDR3 is given with its conserved first and last residue. A D gene is named only where the DNA matches it firmly. Only part of the rows carry a size: once, few, many, or a class if the clone is expanded.

clone_size: -; d_call: TRBD1; v_call: TRBV11-2; j_call: TRBJ2-5; cdr3_nt: TGTGCCAGCAGCGTAGGGACAGGGCTGGAGACCCAGTACTTC; cdr3_aa: CASSVGTGLETQYF
clone_size: -; d_call: TRBD1; v_call: TRBV5-1; j_call: TRBJ1-1; cdr3_nt: TGCGCCAGCAGCTCGGACAGGGTTCGAACTGAAGCTTTCTTT; cdr3_aa: CASSSDRVRTEAFF
clone_size: -; d_call: -; v_call: TRBV6-5; j_call: TRBJ2-5; cdr3_nt: TGTGCCAGCAGTTACTCCCAGGGGAGAGAGACCCAGTACTTC; cdr3_aa: CASSYSQGRETQYF
clone_size: -; d_call: -; v_call: TRBV7-6; j_call: TRBJ2-2; cdr3_nt: TGTGCCAGCAGCCGCGAACTAACAGGGATAGACACCGGGGAGCTGTTTTTT; cdr3_aa: CASSRELTGIDTGELFF
clone_size: once; d_call: -; v_call: TRBV18; j_call: TRBJ2-3; cdr3_nt: TGTGCCAGCTCACCAGAATTGGTAGGGGCGGGCACAGATACGCAGTATTTT; cdr3_aa: CASSPELVGAGTDTQYF
clone_size: -; d_call: -; v_call: TRBV5-1; j_call: TRBJ1-6; cdr3_nt: TGCGCCAGCAGCTTGGGCGCCCTTGATTCACCCCTCCACTTT; cdr3_aa: CASSLGALDSPLHF
clone_size: -; d_call: TRBD1; v_call: TRBV5-5; j_call: TRBJ2-7; cdr3_nt: TGTGCCAGCAGCTTGGATATACAGGGGCCCTCCTACGAGCAGTACTTC; cdr3_aa: CASSLDIQGPSYEQYF
clone_size: -; d_call: -; v_call: TRBV6-6; j_call: TRBJ1-5; cdr3_nt: TGTGCCAGCAGTTACGACACGGGGGGTCAGCCCCAGCATTTT; cdr3_aa: CASSYDTGGQPQHF
clone_size: once; d_call: -; v_call: TRBV7-9; j_call: TRBJ1-1; cdr3_nt: TGTGCCAGCAGCTTAGGAAGGGGGAACACTGAAGCTTTCTTT; cdr3_aa: CASSLGRGNTEAFF
clone_size: -; d_call: -; v_call: TRBV25-1; j_call: TRBJ2-1; cdr3_nt: TGTGCCAGCAGTGCAGCGAGCTCCTACAATGAGCAGTTCTTC; cdr3_aa: CASSAASSYNEQFF